This T cell receptor beta chain was retrieved from a study of cytomegalovirus exposure and HLA in healthy donors. Germline assignment: CDR1 ENHRY and CDR2 SYGVKD. V lost 2 bases to trimming and J lost 2 bases, with 19 bases between them. The CDR3 length is 17 residues. Concerning this clone: Its antigen is as yet unknown.

The study sampled nominally healthy donors, though unrecorded immune exposures were likely. General study results and limits: DRB1 had the most TCR associations and HLA-C the fewest, a later analysis found, with rates varying by HLA locus. TRBV6-2, TRBV6-3 and other indistinguishable V segments were excluded. The only immune exposure information that was available was CMV serostatus.

PCR amplification relied on 60 Vbeta primers (plus 13 Jbeta primers). Clones were read by immunoSEQ multiplex PCR, and TCRdb kept only the in-frame ones, dropping some. The repertoire includes around 99,000 clones, 60% to 75% of them detected once, and 7.5% to 9% sits in the top ten. The receptor was derived from a man in his thirties or forties in good health and CMV-seronegative. The sequencing input was PBMCs. This chain joins TRBV10-3 and TRBJ2-7; D is possibly TRBD2 (6 bases). As DNA, the CDR3 is TGTGCCATCAGTGAGACTTTGGTGGGGACTTCACCCTACGAGCAGTACTTC. Its translation: CAISETLVGTSPYEQYF.